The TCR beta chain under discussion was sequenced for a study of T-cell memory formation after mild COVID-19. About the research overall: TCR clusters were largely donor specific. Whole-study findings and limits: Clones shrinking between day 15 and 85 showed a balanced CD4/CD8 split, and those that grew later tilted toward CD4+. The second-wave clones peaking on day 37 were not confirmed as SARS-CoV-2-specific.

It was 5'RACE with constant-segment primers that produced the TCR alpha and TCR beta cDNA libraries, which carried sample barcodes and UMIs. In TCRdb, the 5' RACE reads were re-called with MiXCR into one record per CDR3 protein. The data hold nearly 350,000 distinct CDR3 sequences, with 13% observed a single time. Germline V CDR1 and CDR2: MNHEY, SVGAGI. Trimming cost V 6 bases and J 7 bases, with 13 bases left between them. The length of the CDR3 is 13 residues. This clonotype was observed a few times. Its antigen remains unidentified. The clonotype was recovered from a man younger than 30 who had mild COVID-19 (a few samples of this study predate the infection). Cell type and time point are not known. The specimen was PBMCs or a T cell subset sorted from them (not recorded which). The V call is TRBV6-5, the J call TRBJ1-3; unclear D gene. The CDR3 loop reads CASSLGRMNTIYF. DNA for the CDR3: TGTGCCAGCAGCTTAGGGAGGATGAACACCATATATTTT.